The rows below give T cell receptor beta chains drawn from one sample of a study of cytomegalovirus exposure and HLA in healthy donors. The data were produced by immunoSEQ multiplex PCR, yet TCRdb's version contains in-frame clones alone and is incomplete. Here the sample spans around 300,000 clones, 70% to 90% being singletons. Sequencing was performed on PBMCs. All receptors derive from a woman aged 18-30 years in good health and CMV-seronegative. The CDR3 runs from the conserved cysteine through the conserved F or W. Fields, in order: V gene, clone size, J gene, D gene, CDR3 protein, CDR3 DNA. A D gene is named only where the DNA matches it firmly. For some rows the clone size is stated as once, few or many, or as a class when expanded; others skip it.

TRBV7-9	.	TRBJ2-3	TRBD2	CASSLGRLAGETDTQYF	TGTGCCAGCAGCTTAGGGCGACTAGCGGGAGAAACAGATACGCAGTATTTT
TRBV5-4	.	TRBJ2-1	TRBD1	CASRSPGQGYNEQFF	TGTGCCAGCAGATCCCCGGGACAGGGATACAATGAGCAGTTCTTC
TRBV6-5	few	TRBJ2-7	.	CASRATPYEQYF	TGTGCCAGCAGAGCGACCCCCTACGAGCAGTACTTC
TRBV7-9	.	TRBJ2-4	.	CASSLPGQGQNIQYF	TGTGCCAGCAGCTTACCCGGACAAGGACAAAACATTCAGTACTTC
TRBV18	.	TRBJ1-6	TRBD1	CASSPGTENSPLHF	TGTGCCAGCTCACCTGGGACAGAGAATTCACCCCTCCACTTT
TRBV27	few	TRBJ2-7	TRBD2	CASSLGGSSYEQYF	TGTGCCAGCAGTTTAGGCGGGAGCTCCTACGAGCAGTACTTC
TRBV4-1	.	TRBJ2-7	.	CASSQDLFVRSYEQYF	TGCGCCAGCAGCCAAGATTTATTCGTGCGGTCCTACGAGCAGTACTTC
TRBV25-1	few	TRBJ1-2	.	CASTWGGNYGYTF	TGTGCCAGCACCTGGGGGGGGAACTATGGCTACACCTTC
TRBV6-5	.	TRBJ2-2	.	CASNRGPGGTGELFF	TGTGCCAGCAATCGGGGTCCCGGGGGCACCGGGGAGCTGTTTTTT
TRBV9	.	TRBJ2-4	TRBD1	CASSLHRDSTSKNIQYF	TGTGCCAGCAGCCTACACCGGGACAGTACCTCCAAAAACATTCAGTACTTC
TRBV5-1	few	TRBJ1-2	.	CASSLGEGSYGYTF	TGCGCCAGCAGCTTGGGGGAAGGGAGCTATGGCTACACCTTC
TRBV6-1	.	TRBJ2-2	.	CAHSGAFGELFF	TGTGCACATTCGGGAGCCTTCGGGGAGCTGTTTTTT
TRBV14	once	TRBJ2-7	TRBD2	CASSQDGPGGYSYEQYF	TGTGCCAGCAGCCAAGATGGGCCGGGAGGGTACAGTTACGAGCAGTACTTC
TRBV28	.	TRBJ2-7	.	CASSSGGNRAGEQYF	TGTGCCAGCAGTTCTGGGGGAAACAGGGCAGGCGAGCAGTACTTC
TRBV6-6	.	TRBJ2-7	.	CASSYSIQHNEQYF	TGTGCCAGCAGTTACTCGATTCAACACAACGAGCAGTACTTC
TRBV27	.	TRBJ1-1	.	CASSLQDRTEAFF	TGTGCCAGCAGTCTACAGGATCGGACTGAAGCTTTCTTT
TRBV5-1	.	TRBJ2-7	.	CASSLGQGSYEQYF	TGCGCCAGCAGCTTGGGGCAGGGCTCCTACGAGCAGTACTTC
TRBV25-1	.	TRBJ2-5	TRBD2	CASSVLAGVGAQYF	TGTGCCAGCAGTGTGCTAGCGGGAGTAGGGGCCCAGTACTTC
TRBV5-4	.	TRBJ2-7	.	CASSLGRSNSYEQYF	TGTGCCAGCAGCTTGGGACGGAGCAACTCCTACGAGCAGTACTTC
TRBV6-5	.	TRBJ1-5	TRBD1	CASREQGAWNQPQHF	TGTGCCAGCAGAGAACAGGGGGCTTGGAATCAGCCCCAGCATTTT
TRBV4-1	.	TRBJ1-3	.	CASSPRIAGAGNTIYF	TGCGCCAGCAGCCCGAGAATCGCAGGTGCTGGAAACACCATATATTTT
TRBV9	.	TRBJ1-2	.	CASSVNTGLGGGYTF	TGTGCCAGCAGCGTCAATACAGGGTTAGGGGGAGGCTACACCTTC
TRBV9	once	TRBJ2-1	TRBD2	CASSDGTNNEQFF	TGTGCCAGCAGCGACGGGACTAATAATGAGCAGTTCTTC